This TCR beta chain was sequenced for a study of blood T cell repertoires in COVID-19. Study background: Donors in the United States, Italy and Spain gave samples during acute or convalescent COVID-19. Sample material is recorded as cDNA or gDNA derived from T cells, B-cell-depleted T cells, or PBMCs.

Germline CDR1 and CDR2: ENHRY and SYGVKD. This CDR3 is built from 15 residues. Trimming took 4 bases from V and 2 from J; bases not matched to a gene: 6. In the original analysis: Reference gene primers were amplified, and this amplification served to estimate nucleated cell counts. The assay was immunoSEQ multiplex PCR, and TCRdb's table has in-frame clones only and misses some. Clone size and the V and J calls come from that table; the DNA yielded D and trimming. The table has fewer than 300,000 clones, around nine tenths seen once; the top ten hold around 0.91%. V is TRBV10-3 and J is TRBJ1-2; 8 bases align to TRBD1. The sequencing sample was made of peripheral blood. The receptor's source is a woman aged 40-49 years who had recovered from COVID-19. As DNA, the CDR3 is TGTGCCATCAGTGCCCCCGGGACAGGCAACTATGGCTACACCTTC. Amino acid sequence: CAISAPGTGNYGYTF.